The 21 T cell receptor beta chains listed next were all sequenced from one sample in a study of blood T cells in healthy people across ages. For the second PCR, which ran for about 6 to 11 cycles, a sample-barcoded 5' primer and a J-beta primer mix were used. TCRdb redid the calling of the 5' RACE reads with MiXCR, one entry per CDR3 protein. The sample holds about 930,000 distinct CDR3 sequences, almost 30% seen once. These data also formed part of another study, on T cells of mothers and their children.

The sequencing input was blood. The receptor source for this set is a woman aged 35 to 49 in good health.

CDR3 in amino acids: CASSRMNPGSGNTIYF. As DNA, the CDR3 is TGTGCCAGCAGTCGCATGAACCCAGGATCCGGAAACACCATATATTTT. The J gene is TRBJ1-3, the V gene TRBV12-3 or TRBV12-4; no clear D. The CDR3 loop spans 16 amino acids. V gave up 5 bases and J gave up 4 bases, with 18 bases separating them.

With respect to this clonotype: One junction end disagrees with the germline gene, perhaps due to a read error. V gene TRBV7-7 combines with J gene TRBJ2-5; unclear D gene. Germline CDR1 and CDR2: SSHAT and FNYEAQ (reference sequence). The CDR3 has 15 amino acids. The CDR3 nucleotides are TGTGCTAGCAGCAAGGACCCCCTGAGGCAAGAGACCCAGTACTTC. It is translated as CASSKDPLRQETQYF.

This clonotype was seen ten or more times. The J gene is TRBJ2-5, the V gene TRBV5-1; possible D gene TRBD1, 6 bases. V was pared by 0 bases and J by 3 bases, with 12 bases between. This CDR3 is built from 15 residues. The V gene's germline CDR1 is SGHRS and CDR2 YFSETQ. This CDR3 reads CASSLGPGDKETQYF. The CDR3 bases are TGCGCCAGCAGCTTGGGGCCAGGGGACAAAGAGACCCAGTACTTC.

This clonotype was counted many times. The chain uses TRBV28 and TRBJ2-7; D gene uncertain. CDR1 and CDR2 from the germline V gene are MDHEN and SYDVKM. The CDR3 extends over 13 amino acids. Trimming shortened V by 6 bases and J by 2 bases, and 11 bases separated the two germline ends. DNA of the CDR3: TGTGCCAGCAGATTAACCGGACCCTACGAGCAGTACTTC. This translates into CASRLTGPYEQYF.

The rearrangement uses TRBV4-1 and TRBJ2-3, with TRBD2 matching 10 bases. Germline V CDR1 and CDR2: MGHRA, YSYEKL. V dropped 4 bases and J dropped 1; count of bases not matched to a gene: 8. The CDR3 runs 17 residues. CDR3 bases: TGCGCCAGCAGCCGTCCACTCCTAGCGGGGGGCACAGATACGCAGTATTTT. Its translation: CASSRPLLAGGTDTQYF.

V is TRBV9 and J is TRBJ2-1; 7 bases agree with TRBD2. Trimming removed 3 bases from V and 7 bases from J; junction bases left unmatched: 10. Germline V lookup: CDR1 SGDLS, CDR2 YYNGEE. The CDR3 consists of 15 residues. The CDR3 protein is CASSEGLVVVNEQFF. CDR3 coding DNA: TGTGCCAGCAGCGAAGGACTAGTTGTAGTTAATGAGCAGTTCTTC.

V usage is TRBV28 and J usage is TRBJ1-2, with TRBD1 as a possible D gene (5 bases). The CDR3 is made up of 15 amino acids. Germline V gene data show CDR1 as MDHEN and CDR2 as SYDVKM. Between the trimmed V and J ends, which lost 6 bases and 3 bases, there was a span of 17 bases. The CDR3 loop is CASSLKTATHYGYTF. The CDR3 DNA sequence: TGTGCCAGCAGCCTGAAGACAGCTACACACTATGGCTACACCTTC.

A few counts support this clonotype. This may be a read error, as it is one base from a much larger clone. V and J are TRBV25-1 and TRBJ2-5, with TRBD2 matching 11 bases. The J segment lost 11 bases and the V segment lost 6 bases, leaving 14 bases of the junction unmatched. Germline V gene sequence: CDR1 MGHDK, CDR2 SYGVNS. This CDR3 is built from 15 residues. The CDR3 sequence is CASSLAGGSYDEQYF. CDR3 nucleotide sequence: TGTGCCAGCAGCCTAGCGGGGGGTAGTTATGATGAGCAGTACTTC.

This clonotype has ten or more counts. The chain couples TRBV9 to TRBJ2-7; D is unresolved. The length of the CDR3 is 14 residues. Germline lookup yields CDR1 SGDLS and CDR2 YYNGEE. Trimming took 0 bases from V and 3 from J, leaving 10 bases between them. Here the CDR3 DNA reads TGTGCCAGCAGCGTAGGTTATGGGATCTACGAGCAGTACTTC. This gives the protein CASSVGYGIYEQYF.

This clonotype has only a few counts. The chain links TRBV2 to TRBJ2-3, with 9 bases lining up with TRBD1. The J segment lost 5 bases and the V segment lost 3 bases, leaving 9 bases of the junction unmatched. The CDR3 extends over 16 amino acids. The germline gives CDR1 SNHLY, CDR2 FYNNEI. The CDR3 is CASSDKQTGGKDTQYF. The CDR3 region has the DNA TGTGCCAGCAGTGACAAGCAGACAGGGGGTAAAGATACGCAGTATTTT. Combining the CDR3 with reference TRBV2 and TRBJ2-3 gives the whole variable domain EPEVTQTPSHQVTQMGQEVILRCVPISNHLYFYWYRQILGQKVEFLVSFYNNEISEKSEIFDDQFSVERPDGSNFTLKIRSTKLEDSAMYFCASSDKQTGGKDTQYFGPGTRLTVL.

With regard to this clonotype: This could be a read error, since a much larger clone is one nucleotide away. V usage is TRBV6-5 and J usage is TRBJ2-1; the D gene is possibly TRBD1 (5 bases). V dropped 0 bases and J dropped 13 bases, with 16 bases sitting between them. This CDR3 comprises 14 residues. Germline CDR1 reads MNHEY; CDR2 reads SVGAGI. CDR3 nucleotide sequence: TGTGCCAGCAGTTACTCGACAGTCCAAGAGACCCAGTTCTTC. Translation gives CASSYSTVQETQFF.

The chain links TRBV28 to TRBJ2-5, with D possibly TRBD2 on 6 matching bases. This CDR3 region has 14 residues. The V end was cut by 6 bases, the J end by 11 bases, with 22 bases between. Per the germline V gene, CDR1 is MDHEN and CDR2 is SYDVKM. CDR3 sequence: CASSEAGAHNEQYF. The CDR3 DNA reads TGTGCCAGCAGCGAAGCGGGCGCGCACAATGAGCAGTACTTC.

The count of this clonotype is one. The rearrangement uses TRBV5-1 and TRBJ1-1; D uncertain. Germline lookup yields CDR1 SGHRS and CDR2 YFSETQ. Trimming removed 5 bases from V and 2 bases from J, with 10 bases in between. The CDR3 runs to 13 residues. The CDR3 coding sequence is TGCGCCAGCAGGGAGGCAGACAACACTGAAGCTTTCTTT. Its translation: CASREADNTEAFF.

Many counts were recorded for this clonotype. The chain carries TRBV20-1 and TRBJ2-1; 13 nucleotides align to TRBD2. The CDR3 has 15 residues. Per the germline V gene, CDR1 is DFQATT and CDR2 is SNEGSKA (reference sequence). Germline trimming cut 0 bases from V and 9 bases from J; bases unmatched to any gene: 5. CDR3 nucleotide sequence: TGCAGTGCTAGAGAGGGACTAGCGGGGACCCCTGAGCAGTTCTTC. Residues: CSAREGLAGTPEQFF.

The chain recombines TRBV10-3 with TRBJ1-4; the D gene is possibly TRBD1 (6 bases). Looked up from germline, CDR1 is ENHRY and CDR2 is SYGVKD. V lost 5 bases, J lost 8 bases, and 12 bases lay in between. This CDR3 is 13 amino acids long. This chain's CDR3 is CAISTGTQEKLFF. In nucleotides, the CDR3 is TGTGCCATCAGTACCGGGACACAGGAAAAACTGTTTTTT.

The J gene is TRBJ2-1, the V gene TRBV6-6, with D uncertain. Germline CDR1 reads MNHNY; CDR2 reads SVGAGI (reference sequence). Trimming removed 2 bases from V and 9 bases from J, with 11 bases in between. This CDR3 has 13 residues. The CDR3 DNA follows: TGTGCCAGCAGTTACGCCGGATCCAGTGAGCAGTTCTTC. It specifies CASSYAGSSEQFF.

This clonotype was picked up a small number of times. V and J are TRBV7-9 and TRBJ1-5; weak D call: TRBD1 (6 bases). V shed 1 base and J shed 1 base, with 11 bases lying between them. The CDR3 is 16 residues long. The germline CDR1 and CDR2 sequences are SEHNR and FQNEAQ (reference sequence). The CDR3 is CASSLVSRGSNQPQHF. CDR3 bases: TGTGCCAGCAGCTTAGTGTCCAGGGGAAGCAATCAGCCCCAGCATTTT.

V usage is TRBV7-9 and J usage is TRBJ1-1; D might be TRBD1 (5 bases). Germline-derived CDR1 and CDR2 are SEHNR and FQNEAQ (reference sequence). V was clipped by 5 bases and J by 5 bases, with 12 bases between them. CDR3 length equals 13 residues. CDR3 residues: CASSRFGGTEAFF. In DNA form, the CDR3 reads TGTGCCAGCAGCAGATTCGGGGGGACTGAAGCTTTCTTT.

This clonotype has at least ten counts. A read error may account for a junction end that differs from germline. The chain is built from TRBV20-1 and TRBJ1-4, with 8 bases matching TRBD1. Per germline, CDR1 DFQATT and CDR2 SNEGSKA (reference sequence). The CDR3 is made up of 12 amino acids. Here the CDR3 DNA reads TGTGCCGCGGACAGGGCGAGTGAAAAACTGTTTTTT. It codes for CAADRASEKLFF.

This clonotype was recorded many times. CDR3: CASRRTSGSYNEQFF. In nucleotides, the CDR3 is TGTGCCAGCAGGCGGACTAGCGGGAGCTACAATGAGCAGTTCTTC. This chain connects TRBV27 to TRBJ2-1, with 13 bases that match TRBD2. Trimming at V came to 6 bases and at J to 3 bases, leaving 2 bases not matched to a gene. Germline lookup yields CDR1 MNHEY and CDR2 SMNVEV (reference sequence). This CDR3 is built from 15 residues.

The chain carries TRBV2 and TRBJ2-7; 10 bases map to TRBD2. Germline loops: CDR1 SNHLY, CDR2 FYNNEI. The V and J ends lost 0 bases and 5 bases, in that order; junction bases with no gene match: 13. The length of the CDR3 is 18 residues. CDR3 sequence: CASSEAARLAGEYNEQYF. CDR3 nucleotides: TGTGCCAGCAGTGAAGCTGCCCGGCTAGCGGGGGAATATAACGAGCAGTACTTC.